The 12 T cell receptor beta chains reported below all come from one sample, sequenced in a study of cytomegalovirus exposure and HLA in healthy donors. It was with 60 Vbeta and 13 Jbeta primers that the PCR ran. Here immunoSEQ multiplex PCR was the method, and the copy in TCRdb shows in-frame clones only, minus some. The sample includes about 130,000 clones, approximately 80% of them seen just once. The sample consisted of PBMCs. The receptors stem from a man between 50 and 59 years old in good health and CMV-seronegative.

In this sample, this clone turned up a few times. V usage is TRBV2 and J usage is TRBJ1-1, with a tentative D call TRBD1 (6 bases). The CDR3 runs 15 residues. Germline values: CDR1 SNHLY, CDR2 FYNNEI. With 7 bases removed from V and 5 bases from J, the gap between germline ends came to 20 bases. CDR3 coding DNA: TGTGCCAGCAAAAGTCTGACAGGAGATAAGACTGAAGCTTTCTTT. As protein: CASKSLTGDKTEAFF.

This sequence joins TRBV5-4 and TRBJ1-2, with 7 bases identical to TRBD1. The germline V gene has CDR1 SGHNT and CDR2 YYREEE (reference sequence). J was trimmed by 0 bases and V by 6 bases; bases with no gene match: 17. This CDR3 has 18 amino acids. The CDR3: CASTTKEGTAIANYGYTF. In DNA form, the CDR3 reads TGTGCCAGCACCACTAAGGAGGGGACAGCGATAGCTAACTATGGCTACACCTTC. The full variable domain, rest sourced from reference TRBV5-4 and TRBJ1-2, is ETGVTQSPTHLIKTRGQQVTLRCSSQSGHNTVSWYQQALGQGPQFIFQYYREEENGRGNFPPRFSGLQFPNYSSELNVNALELDDSALYLCASTTKEGTAIANYGYTFGSGTRLTVV.

The chain links TRBV18 to TRBJ1-1; the D is unclear. CDR3 length: 14 residues. Germline lookup yields CDR1 KGHSH and CDR2 LQKENI. V lost 2 bases and J 1 base, leaving 8 bases between the germline ends. CDR3 sequence reads: CASSPESPNTEAFF. In nucleotides, the CDR3 is TGTGCCAGCTCACCAGAGAGTCCGAACACTGAAGCTTTCTTT.

In its sample, this clone was seen a few times. V and J are TRBV28 and TRBJ2-2, with TRBD1 identical over 9 bases. The trim removed 5 bases at V and 5 bases at J, leaving 9 bases unmatched. Germline V CDR1 and CDR2: MDHEN, SYDVKM. This CDR3 comprises 16 residues. CDR3 sequence: CASSVYRGRITGELFF. The CDR3, as DNA: TGTGCCAGCAGTGTCTACAGGGGGCGTATTACCGGGGAGCTGTTTTTT.

The V gene is TRBV5-1, the J gene TRBJ2-2, with 9 bases identical to TRBD2. The ends lost 0 bases at V and 1 base at J; junction bases unmatched: 4. The CDR3 loop spans 17 amino acids. Per germline, CDR1 SGHRS and CDR2 YFSETQ. CDR3 sequence reads: CASSLVAGGLNTGELFF. The CDR3 DNA reads TGCGCCAGCAGCTTGGTTGCGGGGGGGCTGAACACCGGGGAGCTGTTTTTT.

The CDR3 DNA reads as TGTGCCAGCAGTGAAGCGCTGATAAGCAGGGCTGGCTACACCTTC. Protein product: CASSEALISRAGYTF. The chain combines TRBV6-1 with TRBJ1-2, with a tentative D call TRBD1 (5 bases). The length of the CDR3 is 15 residues. Trimming pared 0 bases from V and 7 bases from J, leaving 15 bases between. The germline CDR1 and CDR2 sequences are MNHNS and SASEGT.

The V call is TRBV9, the J call TRBJ1-5; 9 bases map to TRBD1. The CDR3 extends over 14 amino acids. The germline V gene has CDR1 SGDLS and CDR2 YYNGEE. After removal of 4 bases from V and 3 bases from J, the junction contained 2 bases not matched to a gene. The CDR3 spells CASSRDRVNQPQHF. The CDR3 coding sequence is TGTGCCAGCAGCCGGGACAGGGTCAATCAGCCCCAGCATTTT.

The chain combines TRBV9 with TRBJ2-1; 7 bases line up with TRBD1. Looked up from germline, CDR1 is SGDLS and CDR2 is YYNGEE. This CDR3 spans 17 amino acids. The ends lost 3 bases at V and 4 bases at J; junction bases unmatched: 13. The CDR3 spells CASSAYTRQGGYNEQFF. The CDR3 nucleotides are TGTGCCAGCAGCGCTTATACCAGACAGGGTGGATACAATGAGCAGTTCTTC.

This clone was observed a few times. This rearrangement joins TRBV18 to TRBJ1-5, with D possibly TRBD1 on 5 matching bases. V shed 2 bases and J shed 9 bases, with 11 bases lying between them. The CDR3 loop spans 13 amino acids. The germline V gene has CDR1 KGHSH and CDR2 LQKENI. The CDR3 DNA sequence: TGTGCCAGCTCACCAAACCCCCAGGGGCCCCAGCATTTT. Protein: CASSPNPQGPQHF.

This rearrangement joins TRBV5-1 to TRBJ2-3; 7 nucleotides align to TRBD2. The germline V gene encodes CDR1 SGHRS and CDR2 YFSETQ. There are 14 residues in the CDR3. V dropped 2 bases and J dropped 5; count of bases not matched to a gene: 5. CDR3 in amino acids: CASSLAGKRDTQYF. The CDR3 bases are TGCGCCAGCAGCTTAGCGGGGAAAAGAGATACGCAGTATTTT.

The genes are TRBV5-1 and TRBJ2-1, with 14 bases aligning to TRBD2. Unmatched junction bases numbered 19, after V lost 5 bases and J lost 6 bases. The CDR3 contains 20 residues. Germline loops: CDR1 SGHRS, CDR2 YFSETQ. DNA for the CDR3: TGCGCCAGCAGGGCAGGGGGCGGCCGGACTAGCGGGGGGACGTTCAATGAGCAGTTCTTC. Its translation: CASRAGGGRTSGGTFNEQFF.

The chain uses TRBV5-1 and TRBJ2-3; the match to TRBD1 covers 7 bases. V gave up 4 bases and J gave up 2 bases; unmatched junction bases: 4. There are 14 residues in the CDR3. Per the germline V gene, CDR1 is SGHRS and CDR2 is YFSETQ. The CDR3 DNA is TGCGCCAGCAGCACAGGGGATATCACAGATACGCAGTATTTT. This gives the protein CASSTGDITDTQYF.